The entry that follows covers one T cell receptor (beta chain) sequence. Its target is unknown. This record comes from a study of CD8+ T cells in alopecia areata. Study background: A regimen of oral tofacitinib, 5 to 10 mg twice daily, was given to treated patients. Points from the study as a whole: Treatment with tofacitinib significantly lowered scalp clonality and reduced expanded CD8+ clones among the top 100.

Extraction of RNA preceded its reverse transcription into cDNA, which served as the sequencing template. Assay used: immunoSEQ multiplex PCR; TCRdb lists only in-frame clones, some missing. The top ten clones hold approximately 0.97% of a sample with roughly 190,000 clones, roughly 60% of them seen once. The germline V gene encodes CDR1 SQVTM and CDR2 ANQGSEA. Trimming removed 6 bases from V and 10 bases from J; junction bases left unmatched: 16. The CDR3 has 14 amino acids. Treatment noted: oral pan-JAK inhibitor, 5-10 mg twice daily. This material consisted of CD4+ T cells sorted from blood, taken at week 24, from a patient treated with tofacitinib. This rearrangement joins TRBV29-1 to TRBJ2-3, with 7 bases identical to TRBD1. The sequence came from a human donor with alopecia areata. As DNA, the CDR3 is TGCAGCGTCCAAATAGATACCGGGACAGAGGCGCAGTATTTT. This gives the protein CSVQIDTGTEAQYF.